This T cell receptor (beta chain) stems from a study of OX40 agonist ivuxolimab in advanced cancers. Looking at the study overall: Enrollees could have had prior anti-PD-1, anti-PD-L1 or anti-CTLA-4 therapy, which under 50% had received.

Assay used: immunoSEQ multiplex PCR; TCRdb lists only in-frame clones, some missing. The data contain 41,000 or so clones, roughly 80% of them singletons. The CDR3 has 15 amino acids. Trimming removed 3 bases from V and 1 base from J; junction bases left unmatched: 4. In germline, CDR1 is GTSNPN, CDR2 SVGIG (reference sequence). The V gene is TRBV30, the J gene TRBJ2-1, with TRBD1 matching over 9 bases. This TCR was sampled from an adult with an advanced solid tumor such as melanoma, head and neck, liver or kidney cancer. The sequenced sample was CD4+ or CD8+ T cells sorted from blood, obtained in a trial of the OX40 agonist ivuxolimab. CDR3: CAWSRGQGSYNEQFF. The CDR3 DNA sequence: TGTGCCTGGAGCCGGGGACAGGGTTCCTACAATGAGCAGTTCTTC.